Listed below are T cell receptor beta chains from one sample, sequenced in a study of response to subunit inactivated influenza vaccine. TCRdb ran MiXCR on the RT-PCR reads and lists one entry per CDR3 protein. The sample includes around 470,000 distinct CDR3 sequences, more than 7% of them seen just once. Material: PBMCs from blood, obtained 23 to 25 months after vaccination. These receptors came from a man between 50 and 70 years old who received an inactivated influenza vaccine. CDR3s include the opening cysteine and the closing phenylalanine or tryptophan. A D gene is named only where the DNA matches it firmly. Clone size is shown for a subset of rows, as once, few, many or a class of expanded clone.

V gene: TRBV5-1
J gene: TRBJ2-7
clone size: few
D gene: .
CDR3 protein: CASSFGGFREQYF
CDR3 DNA: TGCGCCAGCAGCTTCGGAGGGTTTCGCGAGCAGTACTTC

V gene: TRBV5-5
J gene: TRBJ2-2
clone size: many
D gene: .
CDR3 protein: CASSLWLTRTGELFF
CDR3 DNA: TGTGCCAGCAGCTTGTGGTTGACAAGGACCGGGGAGCTGTTTTTT

V gene: TRBV5-1
J gene: TRBJ1-5
clone size: few
D gene: .
CDR3 protein: CASSPWPGSNQPQHF
CDR3 DNA: TGCGCCAGCAGCCCCTGGCCGGGCAGCAATCAGCCCCAGCATTTT

V gene: TRBV9
J gene: TRBJ2-1
clone size: few
D gene: .
CDR3 protein: CASSQDPYNEQFF
CDR3 DNA: TGTGCCAGCAGCCAGGACCCGTACAATGAGCAGTTCTTC

V gene: TRBV5-1
J gene: TRBJ2-2
clone size: many
D gene: TRBD2
CDR3 protein: CASSLELAIGELFF
CDR3 DNA: TGCGCCAGCAGCTTGGAACTAGCGATCGGGGAGCTGTTTTTT

V gene: TRBV11-2
J gene: TRBJ2-5
clone size: .
D gene: .
CDR3 protein: CASSGDIQETQYF
CDR3 DNA: TGTGCCAGCAGCGGGGACATACAAGAGACCCAGTACTTC

V gene: TRBV9
J gene: TRBJ2-1
clone size: many
D gene: .
CDR3 protein: CASSVEGLGYNEQFF
CDR3 DNA: TGTGCCAGCAGCGTAGAGGGACTTGGCTACAATGAGCAGTTCTTC

V gene: TRBV7-2
J gene: TRBJ1-6
clone size: few
D gene: TRBD1
CDR3 protein: CASLKGPGQRNSPLHF
CDR3 DNA: TGTGCCAGCCTAAAGGGCCCGGGACAGAGGAATTCACCCCTCCACTTT

V gene: TRBV9
J gene: TRBJ1-6
clone size: .
D gene: TRBD1
CDR3 protein: CASSDPFSGGSSPLHF
CDR3 DNA: TGTGCCAGCAGCGACCCCTTCTCAGGGGGAAGCTCACCCCTCCACTTT

V gene: TRBV11-2
J gene: TRBJ1-4
clone size: many
D gene: .
CDR3 protein: CASSLLTLPEKLFF
CDR3 DNA: TGTGCCAGCAGCTTATTAACCCTTCCAGAAAAACTGTTTTTT

V gene: TRBV3-1
J gene: TRBJ2-2
clone size: once
D gene: .
CDR3 protein: CASCQEVGGAQVIGELFF
CDR3 DNA: TGTGCCAGCTGCCAAGAAGTTGGGGGGGCGCAGGTTATCGGGGAGCTGTTTTTT

V gene: TRBV10-1
J gene: TRBJ2-3
clone size: few
D gene: .
CDR3 protein: CASSENPGRSDTQYF
CDR3 DNA: TGCGCCAGCAGTGAGAACCCAGGGAGATCAGATACGCAGTATTTT

V gene: TRBV30
J gene: TRBJ1-5
clone size: many
D gene: .
CDR3 protein: CAWSIQGNQPQHF
CDR3 DNA: TGTGCCTGGAGTATCCAGGGGAATCAGCCCCAGCATTTT

V gene: TRBV30
J gene: TRBJ2-5
clone size: many
D gene: TRBD2
CDR3 protein: CAWSVPGRKKTQYF
CDR3 DNA: TGTGCCTGGAGTGTACCCGGGAGGAAAAAGACCCAGTACTTC

V gene: TRBV24-1
J gene: TRBJ1-5
clone size: .
D gene: TRBD1
CDR3 protein: CATSDARTGGNQPQHF
CDR3 DNA: TGTGCCACCAGTGATGCACGGACAGGTGGCAATCAGCCCCAGCATTTT

V gene: TRBV11-2
J gene: TRBJ2-5
clone size: .
D gene: TRBD2
CDR3 protein: CASSLDTSGQETQYF
CDR3 DNA: TGTGCCAGCAGCTTAGATACTAGCGGCCAAGAGACCCAGTACTTC

V gene: TRBV28
J gene: TRBJ2-5
clone size: many
D gene: .
CDR3 protein: CASSYLTGRETQYF
CDR3 DNA: TGTGCCAGCAGTTATCTGACAGGAAGAGAGACCCAGTACTTC

V gene: TRBV9
J gene: TRBJ1-3
clone size: few
D gene: .
CDR3 protein: CASSVGGPLSGNTIYF
CDR3 DNA: TGTGCCAGCAGCGTTGGGGGACCCCTCTCTGGAAACACCATATATTTT

V gene: TRBV30
J gene: TRBJ2-1
clone size: .
D gene: .
CDR3 protein: CAWSVWGSEQFF
CDR3 DNA: TGTGCCTGGAGTGTATGGGGGAGTGAGCAGTTCTTC

V gene: TRBV6-1
J gene: TRBJ1-5
clone size: many
D gene: .
CDR3 protein: CASSEDDYSNQPQHF
CDR3 DNA: TGTGCCAGCAGTGAAGATGATTATAGCAATCAGCCCCAGCATTTT

V gene: TRBV29-1
J gene: TRBJ1-1
clone size: .
D gene: .
CDR3 protein: CGASQAYTEAFF
CDR3 DNA: TGCGGGGCCTCACAGGCTTACACTGAAGCTTTCTTT

V gene: TRBV29-1
J gene: TRBJ2-4
clone size: .
D gene: TRBD2
CDR3 protein: CSVVSGSIDIQYF
CDR3 DNA: TGCAGCGTTGTTAGCGGGAGTATAGACATTCAGTACTTC

V gene: TRBV7-9
J gene: TRBJ2-5
clone size: .
D gene: TRBD1
CDR3 protein: CASSLGDRTTQETQYF
CDR3 DNA: TGTGCCAGCAGCTTAGGGGACAGGACAACCCAAGAGACCCAGTACTTC

V gene: TRBV5-1
J gene: TRBJ2-2
clone size: .
D gene: .
CDR3 protein: CASSQTGQNTGELFF
CDR3 DNA: TGCGCCAGCAGCCAGACAGGACAGAACACCGGGGAGCTGTTTTTT